This T cell receptor (beta chain) was sequenced during a study of blood T cell repertoires in COVID-19. The assay was immunoSEQ multiplex PCR, and TCRdb's table has in-frame clones only and misses some. The sample lists roughly 200,000 clones, roughly 87% occurring once. The V and J ends lost 4 bases and 4 bases, in that order; junction bases with no gene match: 8. Germline values: CDR1 MDHEN, CDR2 SYDVKM. The CDR3 runs to 17 residues. The chain couples TRBV28 to TRBJ2-5, with 14 bases matching TRBD2. This receptor was obtained from a young woman who had recovered from COVID-19. Specimen: PBMCs or T cells enriched from blood (not recorded which). This chain's CDR3 is CASSSGGLAGGLETQYF. The CDR3, as DNA: TGTGCCAGCAGTTCCGGAGGACTAGCGGGGGGTCTAGAGACCCAGTACTTC. The full variable domain, its missing parts supplied by reference TRBV28 and TRBJ2-5, is DVKVTQSSRYLVKRTGEKVFLECVQDMDHENMFWYRQDPGLGLRLIYFSYDVKMKEKGDIPEGYSVSREKKERFSLILESASTNQTSMYLCASSSGGLAGGLETQYFGPGTRLLVL.